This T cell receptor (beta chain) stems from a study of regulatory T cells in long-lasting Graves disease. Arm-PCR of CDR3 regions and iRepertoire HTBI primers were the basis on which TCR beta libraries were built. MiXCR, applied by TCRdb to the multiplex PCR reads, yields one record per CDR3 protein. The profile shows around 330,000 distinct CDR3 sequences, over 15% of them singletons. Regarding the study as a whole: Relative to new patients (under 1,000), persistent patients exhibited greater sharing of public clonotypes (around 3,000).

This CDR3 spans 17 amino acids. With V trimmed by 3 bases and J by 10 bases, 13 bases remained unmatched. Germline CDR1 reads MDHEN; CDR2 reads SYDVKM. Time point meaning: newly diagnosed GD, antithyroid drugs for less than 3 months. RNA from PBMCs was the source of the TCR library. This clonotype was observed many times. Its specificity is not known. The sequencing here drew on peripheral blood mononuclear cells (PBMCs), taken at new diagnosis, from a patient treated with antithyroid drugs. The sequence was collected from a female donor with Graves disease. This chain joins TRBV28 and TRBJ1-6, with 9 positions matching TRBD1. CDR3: CASSLLRDRDARSPLHF. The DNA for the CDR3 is TGTGCCAGCAGTTTGCTGAGGGACAGGGACGCCCGCTCACCCCTCCACTTT.